Listed below are T cell receptor beta chains from one sample, sequenced in a study of CD4 and CD8 cells across lung adenocarcinoma regions. TCRdb independently ran MiXCR on the PCR reads; one entry per CDR3 protein. The data show about 20,000 distinct CDR3 sequences, approximately 49% seen once. The sample consisted of CD8+ T cells from the center of a lung tumor. These receptors originate from a female donor with lung adenocarcinoma. The CD4 and CD8 labels of this study may be unreliable. The CDR3 runs from the conserved cysteine through the conserved F or W. A D gene is named only where the DNA matches it firmly. Clone size is given for some rows only: seen once, a few or many times, or a class if the clone is expanded.

once	TRBV6-1	NA	TRBJ2-4	CGSTEGLWGKYIQYF	TGTGGCAGCACAGAGGGGCTGTGGGGCAAATACATTCAGTACTTC
many	TRBV27	TRBD1	TRBJ2-3	CASYTWDRGRGFSTDTQYF	TGTGCCAGTTACACGTGGGACAGGGGGCGCGGCTTTAGCACAGATACGCAGTATTTT
many	TRBV10-1	NA	TRBJ1-1	CASSESYSLEAFF	TGCGCCAGCAGTGAGTCGTACTCCCTTGAAGCTTTCTTT
once	TRBV20-1	NA	TRBJ2-2	CSANPLVGTGELFF	TGCAGTGCTAACCCGCTAGTCGGCACCGGGGAGCTGTTTTTT
NA	TRBV6-1	NA	TRBJ2-2	CASSLLAASTGTLYF	TGTGCCAGCAGTCTTTTAGCTGCGAGCACAGGTACGCTGTATTTT
medium-sized	TRBV6-1	NA	TRBJ1-4	CASSEQGGVEKLFF	TGTGCCAGCAGTGAGCAGGGAGGAGTTGAAAAACTGTTTTTT
few	TRBV28	NA	TRBJ2-7	CASSLVQGPYEQYF	TGTGCCAGCAGTTTGGTCCAGGGGCCATACGAGCAGTACTTC
medium-sized	TRBV6-6	TRBD1	TRBJ1-1	CASSGTGRSEAFF	TGTGCCAGCTCCGGGACAGGGCGATCTGAAGCTTTCTTT
NA	TRBV6-1	NA	TRBJ2-3	CASGLQAGNTGAQFF	TGTGCCAGCGGCCTCCAAGCGGGAAACACAGGGGCGCAGTTTTTT
NA	TRBV5-4	NA	TRBJ2-3	CASSLGYFTDTQYF	TGTGCCAGCAGCTTGGGATACTTCACAGATACGCAGTATTTT
NA	TRBV5-1	NA	TRBJ2-5	CASSLGTVQETQYF	TGCGCCAGCAGCTTGGGAACAGTCCAAGAGACCCAGTACTTC
NA	TRBV30	NA	TRBJ1-2	CAWSVLGTPKGYTF	TGTGCCTGGAGTGTATTGGGCACACCTAAAGGCTACACCTTC
NA	TRBV27	TRBD2	TRBJ2-3	CGGRTGGGSKETQYF	TGTGGCGGGCGTACCGGGGGGGGGAGCAAAGAGACGCAGTACTTT
NA	TRBV6-1	TRBD1	TRBJ2-2	CASSDPLQAGRTGTLYF	TGTGCCAGCAGTGATCCACTCCAAGCTGGCAGGACAGGTACGCTGTATTTT
NA	TRBV27	TRBD2	TRBJ2-2	CATRRGLAGANTGEQFF	TGTGCCACCCGGCGGGGACTAGCGGGTGCGAACACAGGGGAGCAGTTTTTT
NA	TRBV7-2	NA	TRBJ2-2	CASGLDRTMGAGELFF	TGTGCCAGCGGCTTAGACAGGACTATGGGCGCCGGGGAGCTGTTTTTT
NA	TRBV6-1	NA	TRBJ1-5	CASSERPGQTFDQPQHF	TGTGCCAGCAGTGAGAGACCCGGCCAGACCTTTGATCAGCCCCAGCATTTT
NA	TRBV27	NA	TRBJ2-7	CVSSLSGGTSGREQYF	TGTGTCAGCAGTTTGTCAGGGGGGACTAGTGGGAGGGAGCAGTACTTC
NA	TRBV6-1	NA	TRBJ2-4	CASRKGRCGKNTQYF	TGTGCCAGCAGAAAGGGGCGGTGTGGCAAAAACACGCAGTACTTC
many	TRBV27	TRBD1	TRBJ1-2	CASSLSGTGLYGYTF	TGTGCCAGCAGTTTAAGTGGGACAGGGCTCTATGGCTACACCTTC
many	TRBV5-1	NA	TRBJ2-1	CAGGAGQGNEQFF	TGCGCCGGCGGGGCCGGGCAGGGGAATGAGCAGTTCTTC
NA	TRBV14	NA	TRBJ2-3	CASSAQFIAGTASTDTQYF	TGTGCCAGCAGCGCACAGTTCATCGCGGGGACGGCTAGCACAGACACTCAGTATTTC
NA	TRBV27	TRBD2	TRBJ2-1	CASKLAGGHEQFF	TGTGCCAGCAAGCTAGCGGGAGGTCATGAGCAGTTCTTC
few	TRBV20-1	TRBD2	TRBJ2-4	CSARGTSGSSRSKNIQYF	TGCAGTGCGCGCGGGACTAGCGGGAGTTCGAGGTCCAAAAACATTCAGTACTTC
medium-sized	TRBV10-1	NA	TRBJ2-1	CASSESGRNEQFF	TGCGCCAGCAGTGAGTCGGGGAGGAATGAGCAGTTCTTC
NA	TRBV3-1	NA	TRBJ2-7	CASSQRYQIPSYEQYF	TGTGCCAGCAGCCAAAGATATCAGATCCCTTCCTACGAGCAGTACTTC
NA	TRBV11-3	NA	TRBJ2-3	CASSLGAANTGEQYF	TGTGCCAGCAGCTTAGGCGCGGCGAACACCGGGGAGCAGTATTTT
NA	TRBV3-1	TRBD1	TRBJ1-2	CASSILAGTGVYGYTF	TGTGCCAGCAGTATCTTGGCCGGGACAGGGGTCTATGGCTACACCTTC
NA	TRBV6-1	NA	TRBJ2-1	CASDKGAEAYNEQFF	TGTGCCAGCGACAAAGGGGCAGAGGCCTACAATGAGCAGTTCTTC
NA	TRBV6-5	NA	TRBJ2-3	CASSSPSEAVNTGTQFF	TGTGCCAGCAGTTCTCCATCAGAGGCCGTGAACACAGGGACGCAGTTTTTT
NA	TRBV27	TRBD2	TRBJ2-1	CASSSGLAGVGEQFF	TGTGCCAGCAGCTCCGGGTTAGCGGGAGTCGGTGAGCAGTTCTTC
NA	TRBV6-4	TRBD2	TRBJ2-1	CASSKGTSGRDAQFF	TGTGCCAGCAGTAAAGGGACTAGCGGAAGGGATGCGCAGTTCTTC